The text below deals with one T cell receptor beta chain. The data were produced by immunoSEQ multiplex PCR, yet TCRdb's version contains in-frame clones alone and is incomplete. The sample holds some 700,000 clones, approximately 85% seen once. The source of the sample is a study of shared T cell receptors in the human thymus. The ends were cut back, 1 base at V and 4 bases at J, with 5 bases in the middle. Germline lookup yields CDR1 SGHDN and CDR2 FVKESK. CDR3 length equals 14 residues. These same records also appear under a second study, on human thymus T cells. From that paper: Thymic material originated from resections removed in the course of corrective heart surgery.

This chain joins TRBV14 and TRBJ1-6; D call uncertain. Sequenced: thymocytes. The receptor comes from a girl under three years old with a congenital heart defect. CDR3 coding DNA: TGTGCCAGCAGCCAAGCCCCTTATAATTCACCCCTCCACTTT. It codes for CASSQAPYNSPLHF.